The text below deals with one T cell receptor (beta chain). The antigen remains unidentified. These data are taken from a study of cytomegalovirus exposure and HLA in healthy donors. Notes on the study in general: Presence/absence analyses took donor sequencing depth as roughly uniform. Trimming of TCR beta V- and J-genes showed a link, identified in a later analysis, to a missense DCLRE1C variant. Owing to their indistinguishability, certain V segments, notably TRBV6-2 and TRBV6-3, were excluded.

In germline, CDR1 is SGHTA, CDR2 FQGNSA. Trimming took off 5 bases at V and 2 bases at J, with 2 bases between the two ends. The CDR3 is 11 amino acids. PCR used 60 Vbeta primers and 13 Jbeta primers. Clones were sequenced by immunoSEQ multiplex PCR, and TCRdb holds only the in-frame ones, with some missing. Its table records some 200,000 clones. The chain carries TRBV7-2 and TRBJ2-3; D gene unclear. The sequence was obtained from a woman in her late teens or twenties in good health and CMV-seropositive. Sequencing was carried out using PBMCs. The CDR3 reads CASSLTDTQYF. CDR3 nucleotide sequence: TGTGCCAGCAGCCTCACAGATACGCAGTATTTT.